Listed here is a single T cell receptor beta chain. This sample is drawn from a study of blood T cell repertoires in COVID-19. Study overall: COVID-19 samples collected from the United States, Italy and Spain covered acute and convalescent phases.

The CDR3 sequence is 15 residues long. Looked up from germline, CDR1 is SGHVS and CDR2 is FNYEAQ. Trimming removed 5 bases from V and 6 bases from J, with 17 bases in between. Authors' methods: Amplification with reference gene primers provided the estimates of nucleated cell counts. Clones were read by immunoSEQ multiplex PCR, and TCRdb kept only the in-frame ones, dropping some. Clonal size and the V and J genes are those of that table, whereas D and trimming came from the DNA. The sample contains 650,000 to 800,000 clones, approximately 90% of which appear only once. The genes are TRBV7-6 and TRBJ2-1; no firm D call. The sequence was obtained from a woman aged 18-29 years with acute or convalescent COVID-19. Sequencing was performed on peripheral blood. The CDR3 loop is CASSPLISRVNEQFF. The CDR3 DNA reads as TGTGCCAGCAGCCCCCTCATATCTCGGGTCAATGAGCAGTTCTTC.